A few counts support the clone carrying this T cell receptor (beta chain). Its antigen remains unknown. Amplified regions were TCR beta CDR3 sequences from RNA transcripts. HTBI primers were employed in a first-round RT-PCR of the TCR CDR3. In TCRdb, the multiplex PCR reads were re-called with MiXCR into one record per CDR3 protein. The data contain 500,000 to 550,000 distinct CDR3 sequences, 15% to 20% of them singletons. The data belong to a study of T cells in Graves' hyperthyroidism and ophthalmopathy. Broader study findings: Blood also held most thyroid clonotypes expanded beyond 0.001.

V lost 1 base and J lost 4, with 14 bases in between. Germline CDR1 is DFQATT and CDR2 is SNEGSKA (reference sequence). CDR3 length equals 15 residues. The chain links TRBV20-1 to TRBJ2-4; possibly TRBD2 for D (5 bases). The sequenced sample was blood. This clonotype was sampled from a man aged 35-49 years with Graves' ophthalmopathy. This CDR3 is CSARAERRQKNIQYF. The DNA of the CDR3 is TGCAGTGCTAGAGCCGAGCGGAGGCAGAAAAACATTCAGTACTTC.